This TCR beta chain came from a study of blood T cell repertoires in COVID-19. Across the study: From the United States, Italy and Spain came samples of acute and convalescent COVID-19. PBMCs, B-cell-depleted T cells, or T cells provided the cDNA or gDNA that made up the material.

The CDR3 loop spans 15 amino acids. The germline V and J ends were trimmed by 1 base and 3 bases, with 13 bases remaining between them. Germline loops: CDR1 LNHNV, CDR2 YYDKDF (reference sequence). The authors' processing: Estimated nucleated cell counts came from reference gene primer amplification. The method was immunoSEQ multiplex PCR; TCRdb's version includes in-frame clones alone and lacks a portion of them. The D gene and trimming were derived from the DNA, and the V and J assignments and clone size from that table. Among 240,000 or so clones, approximately 90% were seen once, and the ten largest hold 7.2%.

The receptor's source is a man aged 60-69 years who had recovered from COVID-19. The specimen sequenced was peripheral blood. The chain couples TRBV15 to TRBJ2-7; maybe TRBD2 (6 bases). CDR3 nucleotide sequence: TGTGCCACCAGCAGAGGACATGGCGGGGTCTACGAGCAGTACTTC. As protein: CATSRGHGGVYEQYF. Combining the CDR3 with reference TRBV15 and TRBJ2-7 gives the whole variable domain DAMVIQNPRYQVTQFGKPVTLSCSQTLNHNVMYWYQQKSSQAPKLLFHYYDKDFNNEADTPDNFQSRRPNTSFCFLDIRSPGLGDTAMYLCATSRGHGGVYEQYFGPGTRLTVT.